This record covers a single T cell receptor (beta chain). Its cognate antigen has yet to be identified. Per-nucleotide qualities are absent, and no much larger clonotype sits a single base away. The germline V gene (reference sequence) gives CDR1 as SEHNR and CDR2 as FQNEAQ. Clipping removes 3 bases from V and 3 bases from J, with 5 as the unmatched junction base count. The CDR3 holds 17 amino acids from the cysteine to the phenylalanine. Left in the record is the CDR3 DNA by itself, 51 bases read in frame from the first base. The source of the sample is a study of blood T cell repertoires in COVID-19 (dated by TCRdb to the early 2020s). About the investigation overall: Samples covering the acute and convalescent phases of COVID-19 were provided by collaborators in the United States, Italy and Spain. The material from the prospective study consisted of cDNA or gDNA derived from T cells, B-cell-depleted T cells, or PBMCs. The dataset comprised deeply sampled blood TCRbeta repertoires from subjects exposed to, actively infected with, or recovered from COVID-19. The repertoires were released in a freely available public database intended as a resource for research on the immune response to SARS-CoV-2. Samples were obtained from the ongoing ImmuneRACE study (first 160 participants) and from 1,000 to 1,500 subjects provided by 6 global collaborators. A de-identified subject ID, COVID-19 status, age in years and sex were almost always included in the sample metadata. Where available, HLA class I and class II types were obtained from metadata supplied by the sample provider rather than from assay-based typing.

Whole blood was collected in K2EDTA tubes by collaborating institutions according to the institutions' own protocols. For TCRbeta analysis, collaborators shipped samples in one of three forms: frozen whole blood, isolated PBMCs, or DNA extracted from either of those sample types. TCRbeta CDR3 regions were amplified from genomic DNA by means of the immunoSEQ Assay, a bias-controlled multiplex PCR. The paper's data handling went like this. The number of nucleated cells in each sample was estimated by amplification of reference gene primers within the assay. Sequence reads were collapsed and filtered to measure the absolute abundance of every unique TCRbeta CDR3 rearrangement. For each sample, productive Simpson clonality was calculated by taking the square root of Simpson's diversity index across productive rearrangements. TCRdb provides this immuneACCESS table in a form limited to in-frame rearrangements. Some clones are lacking; in checked studies, under half of them reflect an unresolved V gene, and why the rest are absent is not known. The V and J calls and the clone size are those of that table, but D and trimming were determined from the DNA. This sample has about 81,000 clones in its table, and around nine tenths of those were observed once. Of the sample, approximately 5.1% falls within the top ten clones.

What the work shows at the level of the full study, not this receptor alone: Clinical and demographic metadata were provided uncurated, with the amount varying by source and participant.

Sequenced material: peripheral blood. The rearranged chain carries TRBV7-9 and TRBJ2-3; a stretch of 14 junction bases matches TRBD2. The clonotype originates from a woman aged 80 or over with acute or convalescent COVID-19. The DNA is TGTGCCAGCAGCTTTGGGACTAGCGGGAGCAGGACAGATACGCAGTATTTT. Its product reads: CASSFGTSGSRTDTQYF.